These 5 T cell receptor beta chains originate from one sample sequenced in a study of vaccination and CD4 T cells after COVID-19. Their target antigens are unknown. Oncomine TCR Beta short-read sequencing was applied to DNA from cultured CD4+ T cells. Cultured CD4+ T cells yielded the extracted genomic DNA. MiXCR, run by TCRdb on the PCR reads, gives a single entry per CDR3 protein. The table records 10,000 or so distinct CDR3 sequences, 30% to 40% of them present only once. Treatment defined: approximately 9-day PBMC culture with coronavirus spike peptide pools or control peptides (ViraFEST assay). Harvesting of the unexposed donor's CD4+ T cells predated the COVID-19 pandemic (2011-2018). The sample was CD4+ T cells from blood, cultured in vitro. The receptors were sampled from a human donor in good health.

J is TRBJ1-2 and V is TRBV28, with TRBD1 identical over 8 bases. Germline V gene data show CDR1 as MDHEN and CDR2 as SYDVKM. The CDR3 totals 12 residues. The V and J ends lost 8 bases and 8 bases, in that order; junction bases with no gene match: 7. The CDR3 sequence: CASLQGERGYTF. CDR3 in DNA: TGTGCCAGCCTACAGGGGGAGAGAGGCTACACCTTC.

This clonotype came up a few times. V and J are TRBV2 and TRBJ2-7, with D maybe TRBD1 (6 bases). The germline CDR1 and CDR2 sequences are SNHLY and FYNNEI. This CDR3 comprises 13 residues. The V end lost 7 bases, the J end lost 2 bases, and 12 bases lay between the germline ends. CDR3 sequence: CASIGGGAYEQYF. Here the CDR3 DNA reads TGTGCCAGCATTGGGGGCGGTGCCTACGAGCAGTACTTC. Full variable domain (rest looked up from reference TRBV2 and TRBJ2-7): EPEVTQTPSHQVTQMGQEVILRCVPISNHLYFYWYRQILGQKVEFLVSFYNNEISEKSEIFDDQFSVERPDGSNFTLKIRSTKLEDSAMYFCASIGGGAYEQYFGPGTRLTVT.

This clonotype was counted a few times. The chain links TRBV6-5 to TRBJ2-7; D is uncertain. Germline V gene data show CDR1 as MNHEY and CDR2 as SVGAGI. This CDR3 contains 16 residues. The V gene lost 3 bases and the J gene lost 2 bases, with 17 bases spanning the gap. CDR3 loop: CASSYPQNAFPYEQYF. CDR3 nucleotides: TGTGCCAGCAGTTATCCACAAAATGCTTTTCCCTACGAGCAGTACTTC.

The DNA of the CDR3 is TGCAGTGCTAGCCCCACCCGGTTCTCCTACTCCTACGAGCAGTACTTC. It yields the protein CSASPTRFSYSYEQYF. V gene TRBV20-1 combines with J gene TRBJ2-7; D is unclear. The V gene lost 3 bases and the J gene lost 0 bases, with 18 bases spanning the gap. This CDR3 comprises 16 residues. The germline gives CDR1 DFQATT, CDR2 SNEGSKA (reference sequence).

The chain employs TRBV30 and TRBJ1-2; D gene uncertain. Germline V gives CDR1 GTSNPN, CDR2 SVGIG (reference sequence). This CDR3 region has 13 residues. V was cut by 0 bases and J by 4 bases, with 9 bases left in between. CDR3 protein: CAWSVQRSYGYTF. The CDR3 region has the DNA TGTGCCTGGAGTGTCCAGCGTTCCTATGGCTACACCTTC.